Below are 5 T cell receptor beta chains sequenced from a single sample in a study of human T cells and chemical hapten exposure. Time point meaning: pre-sensitization, week 0. Treatment defined: therapeutic diphenylcyclopropenone sensitization with weekly scalp DPC. Using its own MiXCR run on the RACE reads, TCRdb lists one record per CDR3 protein. The repertoire has some 360,000 distinct CDR3 sequences, more than 4.5% of them found once; the top ten carry 2.6%. Source: whole blood, taken in connection with sensitization to the hapten diphenylcyclopropenone (DPC). Receptor source: a woman aged 50 to 60 with alopecia areata. Some clones in this sample may be carry-over from other donors' samples.

Ten or more counts support this clonotype. This chain links TRBV29-1 with TRBJ2-7; D may correspond to TRBD1 or TRBD2 (5 bases each). Germline assignment: CDR1 SQVTM and CDR2 ANQGSEA. The CDR3 totals 13 residues. Trimming took 7 bases from V and 6 from J, leaving 19 bases between them. CDR3 bases: TGCAGCGCCGAAGGCAGGGTCGGAGGCGAGCAGTACTTC. Its protein is CSAEGRVGGEQYF.

This clonotype showed up many times. Here the CDR3 reads CASSLLEDTEAFF. The CDR3 nucleotides are TGTGCCAGCAGTTTATTAGAAGACACTGAAGCTTTCTTT. The chain employs TRBV27 and TRBJ1-1; D uncertain. V shed 1 base and J shed 3 bases, with 6 bases lying between them. The CDR3 is made up of 13 amino acids. Germline V lookup: CDR1 MNHEY, CDR2 SMNVEV (reference sequence).

V usage is TRBV5-6 and J usage is TRBJ1-1; D is unclear. V gave up 0 bases and J gave up 6 bases, with 3 bases separating them. The germline CDR1 and CDR2 sequences are SGHDT and YYEEEE. The CDR3 sequence is 11 residues long. The CDR3 loop is CASSLVSEAFF. The DNA of the CDR3 is TGTGCCAGCAGCTTGGTCTCTGAAGCTTTCTTT.

CDR3 amino acids: CASSQTDPNYGYTF. As DNA, the CDR3 is TGTGCCAGCAGCCAAACAGACCCTAACTATGGCTACACCTTC. The gene calls are TRBV16 and TRBJ1-2, with no clear D. This CDR3 region has 14 residues. Germline loops: CDR1 KGHSY, CDR2 FQNENV. Trimming stripped 2 bases from V and 0 bases from J, with 7 bases between.

This clonotype was seen at least ten times. This chain connects TRBV11-2 to TRBJ2-4; D is unresolved. This CDR3 is built from 13 residues. Germline V gene sequence: CDR1 SGHAT, CDR2 FQNNGV. Trimming removed 3 bases at V and 8 bases at J, with 11 bases between. CDR3 coding DNA: TGTGCCAGCAGCTTGTCACGAACTGACATTCAGTACTTC. Protein: CASSLSRTDIQYF.